The source of this T cell receptor beta chain is a study of T cells in Graves' hyperthyroidism and ophthalmopathy. Amplification targeted TCR beta CDR3 regions from RNA transcripts. The HTBI primer set served for first-round RT-PCR of the TCR CDR3. TCRdb analysed the multiplex PCR reads with MiXCR anew, one entry per CDR3 protein. The repertoire holds fewer than 350,000 distinct CDR3 sequences, with 18% as singletons. Study observations and caveats: Median prediction lead before ophthalmopathy onset was 6.5 to 7 months with the model.

Patients aged 18 to 65 had newly diagnosed hyperthyroidism lasting under 2 months. Clinical symptoms, serum thyroxine and TRAb, thyroid ultrasound and orbital computed tomography were used for the diagnoses. This CDR3 is 17 amino acids long. The ends were cut back, 4 bases at V and 3 bases at J, with 22 bases in the middle. From germline, CDR1 is SGHRS and CDR2 YFSETQ. There are many counts of this clonotype. What it recognizes is unknown. This chain uses TRBV5-1 with TRBJ1-1, with unresolved D. The TCR was taken from a woman between 45 and 60 years old with Graves' hyperthyroidism. Sequenced material: blood. CDR3 nucleotides: TGCGCCAGCAGCACGAAATACGACGGACGCGTGGACACTGAAGCTTTCTTT. Amino acids: CASSTKYDGRVDTEAFF.